Only a few counts were recorded for the clone carrying this TCR beta chain. The antigen is not known. This record belongs to a study of T-cell memory formation after mild COVID-19. Regarding the study as a whole: Nothing confirmed that second-wave clones peaking on day 37 were specific for SARS-CoV-2.

Germline V gene lookup returns CDR1 SGHDT and CDR2 YYEEEE. The CDR3 length is 16 residues. Trimming at V came to 4 bases and at J to 6 bases, leaving 10 bases not matched to a gene. TCRdb reprocessed the 5' RACE reads with MiXCR, giving one entry per CDR3 protein. The repertoire holds about 620,000 distinct CDR3 sequences, with about 20% as singletons. Source material: PBMCs or a T cell subset sorted from them (not recorded which). This chain links TRBV5-6 with TRBJ2-1; TRBD2 aligns across 10 bases. The receptor comes from an adult woman who had mild COVID-19 (a few samples of this study predate the infection). Cell type and time point are not known. The DNA of the CDR3 is TGTGCCAGCAGCCCTGGGACTAGCGCTGTTATCAATGAGCAGTTCTTC. Translation: CASSPGTSAVINEQFF. Full variable domain (remainder filled in from reference TRBV5-6 and TRBJ2-1): DAGVTQSPTHLIKTRGQQVTLRCSPKSGHDTVSWYQQALGQGPQFIFQYYEEEERQRGNFPDRFSGHQFPNYSSELNVNALLLGDSALYLCASSPGTSAVINEQFFGPGTRLTVL.